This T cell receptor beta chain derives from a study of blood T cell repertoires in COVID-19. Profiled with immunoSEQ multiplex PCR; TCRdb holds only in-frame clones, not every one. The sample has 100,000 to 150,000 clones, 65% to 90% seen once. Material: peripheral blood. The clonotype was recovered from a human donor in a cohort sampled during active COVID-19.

CDR3 DNA sequence: TGTGCCAGCAGCCCCGACAGGAACACCGGGGAGCTGTTTTTT. This codes for CASSPDRNTGELFF. The chain recombines TRBV7-8 with TRBJ2-2, with D possibly being TRBD1 (5 bases). The CDR3 covers 14 residues. V lost 5 bases to trimming and J lost 1 base, with 8 bases between them. Germline values: CDR1 SGHVS, CDR2 FQNEAQ.